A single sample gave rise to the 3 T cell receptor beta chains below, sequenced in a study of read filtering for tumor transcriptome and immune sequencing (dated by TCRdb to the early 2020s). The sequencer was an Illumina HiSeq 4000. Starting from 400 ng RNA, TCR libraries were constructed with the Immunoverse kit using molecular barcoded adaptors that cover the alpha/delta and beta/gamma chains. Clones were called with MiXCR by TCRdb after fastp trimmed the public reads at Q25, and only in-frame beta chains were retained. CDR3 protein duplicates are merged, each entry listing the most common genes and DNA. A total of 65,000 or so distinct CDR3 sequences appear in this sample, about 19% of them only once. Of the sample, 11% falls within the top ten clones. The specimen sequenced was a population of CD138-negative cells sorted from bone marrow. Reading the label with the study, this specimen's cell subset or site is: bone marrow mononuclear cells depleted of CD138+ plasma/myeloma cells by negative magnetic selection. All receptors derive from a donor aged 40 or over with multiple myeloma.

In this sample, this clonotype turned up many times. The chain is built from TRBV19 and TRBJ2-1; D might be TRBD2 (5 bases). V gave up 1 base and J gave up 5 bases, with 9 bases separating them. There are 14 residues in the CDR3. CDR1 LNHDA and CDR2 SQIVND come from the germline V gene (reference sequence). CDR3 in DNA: TGTGCCAGTAGTATAGGGAGGCCGAACAATGAGCAGTTCTTC. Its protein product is CASSIGRPNNEQFF.

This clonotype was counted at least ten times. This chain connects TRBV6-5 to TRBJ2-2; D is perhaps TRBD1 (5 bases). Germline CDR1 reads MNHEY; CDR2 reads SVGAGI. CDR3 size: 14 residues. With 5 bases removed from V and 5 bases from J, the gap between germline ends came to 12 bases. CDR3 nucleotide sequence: TGTGCCAGCAGTGCCAGGGTACGGACCGGGGAGCTGTTTTTT. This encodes CASSARVRTGELFF.

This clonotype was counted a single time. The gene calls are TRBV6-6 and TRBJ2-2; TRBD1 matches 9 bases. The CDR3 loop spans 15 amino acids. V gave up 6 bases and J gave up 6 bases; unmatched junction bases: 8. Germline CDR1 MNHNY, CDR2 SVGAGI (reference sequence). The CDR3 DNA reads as TGTGCCAGCAGGGAGACAGGGGGAAGGGCCGGGGAGCTGTTTTTT. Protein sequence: CASRETGGRAGELFF.